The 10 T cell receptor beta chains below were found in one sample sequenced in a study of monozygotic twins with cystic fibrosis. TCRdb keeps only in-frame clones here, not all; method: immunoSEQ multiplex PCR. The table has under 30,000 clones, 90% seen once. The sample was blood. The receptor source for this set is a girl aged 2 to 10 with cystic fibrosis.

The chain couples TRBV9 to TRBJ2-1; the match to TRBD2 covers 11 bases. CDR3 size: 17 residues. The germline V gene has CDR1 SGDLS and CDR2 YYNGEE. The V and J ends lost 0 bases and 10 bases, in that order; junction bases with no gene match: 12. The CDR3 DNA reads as TGTGCCAGCAGCGTAGACCCCCGAGGTAGCGGGGGGGTCGAGCAGTTCTTC. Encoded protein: CASSVDPRGSGGVEQFF.

The CDR3, as DNA: TGTGCCAGCAGGAAACTTGGACAGACCAGAAACACCATATATTTT. It codes for CASRKLGQTRNTIYF. The chain has TRBV6-5 and TRBJ1-3, with D possibly TRBD1 on 6 matching bases. There are 15 residues in the CDR3. Trimming left V 6 bases short and J 5 bases short, with 17 bases between. From germline, CDR1 is MNHEY and CDR2 SVGAGI.

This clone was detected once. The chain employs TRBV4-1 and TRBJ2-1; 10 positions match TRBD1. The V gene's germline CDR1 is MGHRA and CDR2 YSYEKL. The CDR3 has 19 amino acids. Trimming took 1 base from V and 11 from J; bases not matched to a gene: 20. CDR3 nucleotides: TGCGCCAGCAGCCAAGTTGGGCACATGACAGGGGGCCTTGTCGGGAAGCAGTTCTTC. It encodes CASSQVGHMTGGLVGKQFF.

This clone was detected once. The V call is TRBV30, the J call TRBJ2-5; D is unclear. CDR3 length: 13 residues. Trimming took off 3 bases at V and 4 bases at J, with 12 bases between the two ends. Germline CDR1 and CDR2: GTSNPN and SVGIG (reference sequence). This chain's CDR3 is CAWRRPSGETQYF. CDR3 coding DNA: TGTGCCTGGAGGAGGCCCTCGGGAGAGACCCAGTACTTC.

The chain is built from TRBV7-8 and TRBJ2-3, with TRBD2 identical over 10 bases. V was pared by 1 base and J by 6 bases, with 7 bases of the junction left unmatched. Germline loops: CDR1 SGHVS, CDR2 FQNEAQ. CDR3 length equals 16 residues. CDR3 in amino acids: CASSLVERGGKDTQYF. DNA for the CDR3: TGTGCCAGCAGCTTAGTGGAGCGGGGGGGGAAGGATACGCAGTATTTT.

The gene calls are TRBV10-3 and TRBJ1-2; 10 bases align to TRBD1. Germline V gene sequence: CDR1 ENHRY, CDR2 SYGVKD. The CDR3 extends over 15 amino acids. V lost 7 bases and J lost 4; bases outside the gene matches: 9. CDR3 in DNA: TGTGCCATCACTCAAGACAGGGGGCACAGCTATGGCTACACCTTC. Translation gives CAITQDRGHSYGYTF.

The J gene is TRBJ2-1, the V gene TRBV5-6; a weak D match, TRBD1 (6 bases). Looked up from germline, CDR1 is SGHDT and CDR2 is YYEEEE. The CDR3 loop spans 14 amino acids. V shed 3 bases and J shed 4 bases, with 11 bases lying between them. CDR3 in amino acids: CASSSRGAYNEQFF. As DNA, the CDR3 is TGTGCCAGCAGCTCCAGGGGCGCTTACAATGAGCAGTTCTTC.

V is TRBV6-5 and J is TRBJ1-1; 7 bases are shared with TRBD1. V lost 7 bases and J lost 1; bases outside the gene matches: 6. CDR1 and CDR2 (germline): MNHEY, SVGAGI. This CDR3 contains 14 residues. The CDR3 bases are TGTGCCAGCAAGAGACAGGGCCCGAACACTGAAGCTTTCTTT. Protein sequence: CASKRQGPNTEAFF.

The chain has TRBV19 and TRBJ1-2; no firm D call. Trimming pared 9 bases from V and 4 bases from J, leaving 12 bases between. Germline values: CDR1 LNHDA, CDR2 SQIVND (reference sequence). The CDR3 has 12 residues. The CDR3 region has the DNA TGTGCCAGGAGACTGAGTTCCTATGGCTACACCTTC. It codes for CARRLSSYGYTF.

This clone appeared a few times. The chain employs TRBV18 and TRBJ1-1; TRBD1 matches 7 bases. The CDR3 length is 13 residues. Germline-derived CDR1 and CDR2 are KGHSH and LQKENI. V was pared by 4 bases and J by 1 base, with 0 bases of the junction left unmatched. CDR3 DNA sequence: TGTGCCAGCTCACGACAGGGGAACACTGAAGCTTTCTTT. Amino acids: CASSRQGNTEAFF.